This TCR beta chain is from a study of cytomegalovirus exposure and HLA in healthy donors. PCR primers comprised 60 Vbeta and 13 Jbeta primers. Sequenced by immunoSEQ multiplex PCR; TCRdb stores in-frame clones only, minus some. The sample has about 97,000 clones, about three fifths seen once. CDR1 is KGHSH and CDR2 is LQKENI in the germline V gene. V was cut by 3 bases and J by 2 bases, with 14 bases left in between. The CDR3 covers 16 residues. This TCR came from a human donor in good health. Sequenced: PBMCs. The chain combines TRBV18 with TRBJ1-5; D might be TRBD1 (6 bases). CDR3 loop: CASSPIGGPGNQPQHF. The CDR3 DNA reads as TGTGCCAGCTCACCGATAGGGGGTCCGGGCAATCAGCCCCAGCATTTT.